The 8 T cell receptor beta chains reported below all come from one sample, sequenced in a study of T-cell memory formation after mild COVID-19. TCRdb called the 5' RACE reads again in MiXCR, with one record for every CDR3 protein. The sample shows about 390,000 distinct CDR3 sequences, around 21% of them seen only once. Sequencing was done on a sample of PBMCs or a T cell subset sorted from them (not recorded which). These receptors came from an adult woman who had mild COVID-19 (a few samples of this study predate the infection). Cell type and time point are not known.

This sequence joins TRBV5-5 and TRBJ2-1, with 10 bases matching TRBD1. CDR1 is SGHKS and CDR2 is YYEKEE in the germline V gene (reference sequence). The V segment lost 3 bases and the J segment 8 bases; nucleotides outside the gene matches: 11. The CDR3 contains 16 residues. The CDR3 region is CASSWDRDRGRDEQFF. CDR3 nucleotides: TGTGCCAGCAGCTGGGACCGGGACAGGGGACGCGATGAGCAGTTCTTC.

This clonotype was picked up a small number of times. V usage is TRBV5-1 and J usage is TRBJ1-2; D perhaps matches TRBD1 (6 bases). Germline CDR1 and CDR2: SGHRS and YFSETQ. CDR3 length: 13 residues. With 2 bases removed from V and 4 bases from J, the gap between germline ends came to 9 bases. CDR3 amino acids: CASSLTGIYGYTF. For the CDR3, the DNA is TGCGCCAGCAGCTTAACAGGGATCTATGGCTACACCTTC. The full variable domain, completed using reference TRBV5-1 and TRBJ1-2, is KAGVTQTPRYLIKTRGQQVTLSCSPISGHRSVSWYQQTPGQGLQFLFEYFSETQRNKGNFPGRFSGRQFSNSRSEMNVSTLELGDSALYLCASSLTGIYGYTFGSGTRLTVV.

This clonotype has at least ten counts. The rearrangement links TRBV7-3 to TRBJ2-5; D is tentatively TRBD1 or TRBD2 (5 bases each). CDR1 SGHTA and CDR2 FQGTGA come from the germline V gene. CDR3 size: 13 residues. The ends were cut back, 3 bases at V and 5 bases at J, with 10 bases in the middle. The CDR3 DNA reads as TGTGCCAGCAGCTTGGGACCTCGGGAGACCCAGTACTTC. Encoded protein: CASSLGPRETQYF.

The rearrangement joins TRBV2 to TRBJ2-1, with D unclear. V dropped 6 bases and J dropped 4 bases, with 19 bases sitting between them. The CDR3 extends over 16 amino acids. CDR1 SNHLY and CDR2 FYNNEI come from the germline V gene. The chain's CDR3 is CASREIPGRIYNEQFF. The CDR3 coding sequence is TGTGCCAGCAGGGAAATACCGGGTCGGATTTACAATGAGCAGTTCTTC.

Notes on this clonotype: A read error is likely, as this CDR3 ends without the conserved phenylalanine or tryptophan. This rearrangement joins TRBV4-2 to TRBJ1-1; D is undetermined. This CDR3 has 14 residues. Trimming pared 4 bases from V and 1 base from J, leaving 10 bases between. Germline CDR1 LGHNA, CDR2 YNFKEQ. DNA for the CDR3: TGTGCCAGCAGCCCTCTCGGGAGGAACACTGAAGCTTTCCTT. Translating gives CASSPLGRNTEAFL.

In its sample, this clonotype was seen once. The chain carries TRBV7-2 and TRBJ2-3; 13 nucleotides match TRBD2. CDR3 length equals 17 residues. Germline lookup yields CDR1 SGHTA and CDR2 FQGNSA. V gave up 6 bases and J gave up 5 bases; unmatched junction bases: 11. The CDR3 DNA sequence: TGTGCCAGCAGTCTTGAACTAGCGGGAGGGCCCAGAGATACGCAGTATTTT. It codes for CASSLELAGGPRDTQYF.

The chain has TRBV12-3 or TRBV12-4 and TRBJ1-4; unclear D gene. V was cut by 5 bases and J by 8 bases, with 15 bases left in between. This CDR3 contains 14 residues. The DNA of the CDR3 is TGTGCCAGCAGTGCGGGAGTACTAGGAGAAAAACTGTTTTTT. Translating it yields CASSAGVLGEKLFF.

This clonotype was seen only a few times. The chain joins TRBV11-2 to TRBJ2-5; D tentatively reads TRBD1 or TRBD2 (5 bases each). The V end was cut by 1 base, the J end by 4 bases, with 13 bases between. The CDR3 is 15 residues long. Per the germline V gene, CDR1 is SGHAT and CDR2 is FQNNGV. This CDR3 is CASSLVQDSRETQYF. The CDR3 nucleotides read TGTGCCAGCAGCTTAGTACAGGACTCCCGAGAGACCCAGTACTTC.